Included here is one TCR beta chain sequence, with context. This clonotype has at least ten counts. What this receptor recognizes is not known. No much larger clone is present one base from it, and per-base qualities are unavailable. The method was 5' RACE. The data were produced on an Illumina HiSeq 2500. A second PCR of roughly 7 to 11 cycles was performed with a sample-barcoded 5' primer and a J-beta primer mix. Each TCR beta cDNA molecule received a unique molecular identifier from a template-switch 5' adaptor carrying 12 random nucleotides. Each sample yielded at least 3 million CDR3-containing paired-end reads. The Mint cDNA synthesis kit, primed by a TRBC-specific oligonucleotide, was used to synthesize first-strand cDNA from all RNA. Following uracil-DNA glycosylase treatment, all cDNA underwent a first 18-cycle PCR with the universal primers M1SS and BC2_uni_R. Under the source paper's analysis protocol: For normalization, 1 million high-quality reads, each with a distinct molecular identifier, were randomly selected from each sample. Reads with shared molecular identifiers were discarded instead of being binned into consensus sequences. MiTCR, with a Q25 quality threshold and the strictest error-elimination algorithm, was used for CDR3 identification, clonotype clustering and error correction. Lower-bound total TCR beta diversity was estimated with a nonparametric unseen species model using Euler transformation. TCRdb reanalyzed the raw reads on its own, using fastp at Q25 for trimming and MiXCR for clone calling, and kept in-frame beta chains. One record per CDR3 amino acid sequence lists the most common genes and DNA. TCRdb's processing, not the study's, gives the V and J calls here. The sample table lists about 640,000 distinct CDR3 sequences, approximately 30% of them with a count of one. Together, the top ten hold about a sixth of the sample.

These data belong to a study of blood T cells in healthy people across ages (dated by TCRdb to 2015 to 2017). Regarding the study in general: In model experiments, template switching captured about one uniquely barcoded TCR beta cDNA molecule for every two T cells. To track age-related changes in TCR beta repertoire diversity, the study relied on deep sequencing normalized with unique cDNA molecular identifiers. Donors were grouped into four age groups: young (average 16 years), middle-aged (39), aged (approximately 58) and long-lived (about 90). Donors of different ages were randomly distributed across sequencing lanes to avoid experimental bias. The study analyzed two additional independent replicas of 1 million unique cDNA reads from the same blood draw for two donors, one aged 18 to 30 and one aged 80 or older.

Results and caveats for the whole study, not just this receptor: Because profiling used bulk unsorted PBMCs, naive and antigen-experienced compartments could not be compared conclusively. The CMV infection status of donors was not known, potentially confounding age-related changes in expanded clonotypes. As age increased, observed TCR beta diversity per million T cells dropped in a roughly linear way, and a significant reduction was already evident by age about 40. Estimates of total diversity based on one million sequenced T cells were regarded as lower bounds and as underestimates. The percentage of naive T cells measured by flow cytometry correlated strongly with observed TCR beta diversity. The long-lived group showed more naive CD4+ T cells, fewer expanded clones and increased TCR diversity than the aged group, suggesting age selection.

The CDR3 numbers 14 residues from cysteine through phenylalanine. CDR3 DNA only is kept here, 42 bases in frame from base 1. CDR1 and CDR2 are drawn from the germline V gene: SGHRS, YFSETQ. V loses 1 base of germline sequence and J loses 0 bases, and the interval between the two ends is 7 bases. The donors were roughly 39 Caucasian individuals from Russia, aged roughly 6 to 100 years, who were systemically healthy. Ten milliliters of peripheral blood were drawn from each donor into EDTA-treated Vacutainer tubes. PBMCs were isolated by Ficoll-Paque density-gradient centrifugation, with at least 6 million obtained per sample. Trizol reagent was used to extract total RNA from PBMCs, with at least 5 micrograms per sample. For every donor, an aliquot of PBMCs went through flow cytometry to measure the percentages of naive CD45RAhigh/CD27high T cells.

The origin of this receptor is a woman older than 75 in good health. The material sequenced was blood. The sequence joins TRBV5-1 to TRBJ1-1; no D gene can be assigned with confidence. The CDR3 region reads CASSLYRVNTEAFF. The DNA reads as follows: TGCGCCAGCAGCTTGTACAGAGTGAACACTGAAGCTTTCTTT.